These 9 T cell receptor beta chains originate from one sample sequenced in a study of control samples from healthy donors and cancer patients. Profiling relied on immunoSEQ multiplex PCR, and the TCRdb table lists in-frame clones only, not all of them. Found here are roughly 100,000 clones, 85% to 90% of them singletons; the top ten hold 15% to 20%. The source material was PBMCs. Receptor source: a man in his 60s with lung cancer.

The rearrangement joins TRBV5-1 to TRBJ2-3; 12 bases agree with TRBD2. In germline, CDR1 is SGHRS, CDR2 YFSETQ. J lost 0 bases, V lost 3 bases, and 5 bases had no gene match. The CDR3 contains 17 residues. Here the CDR3 DNA reads TGCGCCAGCAGCTGGCCCCTAGCGGGGGGGAGCACAGATACGCAGTATTTT. Its protein is CASSWPLAGGSTDTQYF.

This clone was counted many times. This rearrangement joins TRBV7-2 to TRBJ2-3, with TRBD1 as a possible D gene (6 bases). The CDR3 has 16 residues. Germline V CDR1 and CDR2: SGHTA, FQGNSA. V was clipped by 2 bases and J by 3 bases, with 15 bases between them. DNA for the CDR3: TGTGCCAGCAGCTTAATTCCCAGGGGTGGGACAGATACGCAGTATTTT. Protein product: CASSLIPRGGTDTQYF.

This chain uses TRBV12-3 or TRBV12-4 with TRBJ1-4; D is uncertain. The CDR3 extends over 10 amino acids. V lost 7 bases and J 7 bases, leaving 4 bases between the germline ends. This chain's CDR3 is CASKGEKLFF. CDR3 DNA sequence: TGTGCCAGCAAAGGTGAAAAACTGTTTTTT.

The chain recombines TRBV5-4 with TRBJ1-4, with TRBD1 matching 7 bases. CDR1 and CDR2 from the germline V gene are SGHNT and YYREEE (reference sequence). CDR3 length: 14 residues. Trimming at V came to 4 bases and at J to 5 bases, leaving 5 bases not matched to a gene. CDR3 DNA: TGTGCCAGCAGCCGACAGGGAGGGAATGAAAAACTGTTTTTT. Translating it yields CASSRQGGNEKLFF.

The genes are TRBV5-1 and TRBJ2-7, with 8 bases lining up with TRBD2. Trimming took 4 bases from V and 0 from J; bases not matched to a gene: 15. Germline V lookup: CDR1 SGHRS, CDR2 YFSETQ. This CDR3 contains 18 residues. CDR3 nucleotide sequence: TGCGCCAGCAGCGGACTAGGCGGGGGGCCCCAAAGCTCCTACGAGCAGTACGTC. It is translated as CASSGLGGGPQSSYEQYV.

This clone was seen more than once but under ten times. This rearrangement joins TRBV14 to TRBJ1-1; D call uncertain. CDR1 is SGHDN and CDR2 is FVKESK in the germline V gene. Trimming removed 1 base from V and 5 bases from J, with 14 bases in between. The CDR3 is 15 residues long. The CDR3 is CASSQVSGGRTEAFF. CDR3 bases: TGTGCCAGCAGCCAAGTTTCAGGCGGGCGTACTGAAGCTTTCTTT.

This chain links TRBV6-5 with TRBJ2-2, with TRBD2 matching 12 bases. The CDR3 is made up of 14 amino acids. Germline lookup yields CDR1 MNHEY and CDR2 SVGAGI. Trimming cost V 6 bases and J 5 bases; bases outside gene matches: 1. The CDR3 loop reads CASRLAGGTGELFF. CDR3 bases: TGTGCCAGCAGACTAGCGGGGGGAACCGGGGAGCTGTTTTTT.

Of note for this clone: Other DNA sequences of this sample code for an identical CDR3. The chain joins TRBV24-1 to TRBJ2-2; 7 nucleotides line up with TRBD1. The CDR3 is 15 residues long. V lost 5 bases to trimming and J lost 1 base; unmatched junction nucleotides: 3. Germline-derived CDR1 and CDR2 are KGHDR and SFDVKD. CDR3 protein: CATSGRTGNTGELFF. The CDR3, as DNA: TGTGCCACCAGTGGCAGGACAGGGAACACCGGGGAGCTGTTTTTT.

The chain is built from TRBV20-1 and TRBJ2-5, with a possible D match to TRBD2 (6 bases). The germline CDR1 and CDR2 sequences are DFQATT and SNEGSKA (reference sequence). V was pared by 3 bases and J by 1 base, with 9 bases between. This CDR3 is 13 amino acids long. The CDR3 here is CSASAGPQETQYF. CDR3 DNA: TGCAGTGCTAGTGCGGGGCCCCAAGAGACCCAGTACTTC.